This is a list of T cell receptor beta chains from one sample in a study of cytomegalovirus exposure and HLA in healthy donors. Some clones are missing from TCRdb's copy, which holds only in-frame ones; the method was immunoSEQ multiplex PCR. The sample consists of 250,000 to 300,000 clones, 90% of them appearing once. The sequenced sample consisted of PBMCs. These TCRs come from a woman younger than 35 in good health and CMV-seronegative. Each CDR3 is given with its conserved first and last residue. Fields, in order: V gene, J gene, D gene, clone size, CDR3 DNA, CDR3 protein. The D gene is left open where the match is weak. Part of the rows lack a size; the others show once, few, many or a class for expanded clones.

>TRBV4-3|TRBJ1-6|NA|NA
TGCGCCAGCAGCCAAAATCGGGACACAGATTCACCCCTCCACTTT
CASSQNRDTDSPLHF
>TRBV5-1|TRBJ2-7|NA|NA
TGCGCCAGCAGCCAGGGTGGTTTCTCCTACGAGCAGTACTTC
CASSQGGFSYEQYF
>TRBV6-6|TRBJ2-1|NA|NA
TGTGCCAGCAGTCCCTACTTTGACAGATACAATGAGCAGTTCTTC
CASSPYFDRYNEQFF
>TRBV28|TRBJ1-6|TRBD1|NA
TGTGCCAGCACGATGGACAGGGCGTATTCTGGGAATTCACCCCTCCACTTT
CASTMDRAYSGNSPLHF
>TRBV19|TRBJ2-4|NA|NA
TGTGCCAGTAGTGCGGCCCCAAGGTCCTTCCTAGCCAAAAACATTCAGTACTTC
CASSAAPRSFLAKNIQYF
>TRBV11-2|TRBJ1-1|NA|NA
TGTGCCAGCAGCTTCCAGAAAAGCACTGAAGCTTTCTTT
CASSFQKSTEAFF
>TRBV28|TRBJ2-6|TRBD1|NA
TGTGCCAGCAGTAGAACCGGGACAGGGAGTTCTGGGGCCAACGTCCTGACTTTC
CASSRTGTGSSGANVLTF
>TRBV9|TRBJ2-3|NA|NA
TGTGCCAGCAGAGCGTGGTCTATGGAGGATACGCAGTATTTT
CASRAWSMEDTQYF
>TRBV7-9|TRBJ2-7|NA|NA
TGTGCCAGCATTTCCGACCTGGCAGGATCCTACGAGCAGTACTTC
CASISDLAGSYEQYF
>TRBV18|TRBJ1-5|NA|once
TGTGCCAGCTCACCACCGATTCCCAGGGGCCCAAATCAGCCCCAGCATTTT
CASSPPIPRGPNQPQHF
>TRBV15|TRBJ1-2|TRBD1|once
TGTGCCACCAGCAGCCAGGGGGGTGGCTACACCTTC
CATSSQGGGYTF
>TRBV15|TRBJ1-5|TRBD1|NA
TGTGCCACCAGCAGAGAATTTTGGGACAGGGGAAATCAGCCCCAGCATTTT
CATSREFWDRGNQPQHF
>TRBV6-5|TRBJ2-7|NA|NA
TGTGCCAGCAGTTACTGGACTGCTACGTCCTACGAGCAGTACTTC
CASSYWTATSYEQYF
>TRBV20-1|TRBJ1-2|TRBD1|NA
TGCAGTGCTACGACAGGGTCCGGCTACACCTTC
CSATTGSGYTF
>TRBV29-1|TRBJ2-1|NA|NA
TGCAGCGTTGACAGTCAGATATACAATGAGCAGTTCTTC
CSVDSQIYNEQFF
>TRBV28|TRBJ1-5|TRBD1|NA
TGTGCCAGCAGAGGGACAGGGGAGGGTCAGCCCCAGCATTTT
CASRGTGEGQPQHF
>TRBV19|TRBJ1-2|NA|NA
TGTGCCAGTAAGCGAACGGAAGGCGGCTACACCTTC
CASKRTEGGYTF